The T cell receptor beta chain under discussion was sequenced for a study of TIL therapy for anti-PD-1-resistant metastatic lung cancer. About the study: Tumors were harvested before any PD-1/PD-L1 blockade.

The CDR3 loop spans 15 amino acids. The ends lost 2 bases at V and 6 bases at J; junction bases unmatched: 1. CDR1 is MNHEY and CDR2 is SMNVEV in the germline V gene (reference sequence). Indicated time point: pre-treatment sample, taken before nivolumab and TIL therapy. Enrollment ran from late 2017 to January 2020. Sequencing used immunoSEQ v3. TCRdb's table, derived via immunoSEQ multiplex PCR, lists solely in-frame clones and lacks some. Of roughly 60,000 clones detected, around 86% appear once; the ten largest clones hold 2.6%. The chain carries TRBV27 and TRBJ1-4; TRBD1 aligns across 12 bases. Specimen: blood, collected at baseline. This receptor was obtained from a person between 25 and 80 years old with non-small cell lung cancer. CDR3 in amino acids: CASSLGDRGHEKLFF. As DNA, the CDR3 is TGTGCCAGCAGTTTAGGGGACAGGGGGCATGAAAAACTGTTTTTT.